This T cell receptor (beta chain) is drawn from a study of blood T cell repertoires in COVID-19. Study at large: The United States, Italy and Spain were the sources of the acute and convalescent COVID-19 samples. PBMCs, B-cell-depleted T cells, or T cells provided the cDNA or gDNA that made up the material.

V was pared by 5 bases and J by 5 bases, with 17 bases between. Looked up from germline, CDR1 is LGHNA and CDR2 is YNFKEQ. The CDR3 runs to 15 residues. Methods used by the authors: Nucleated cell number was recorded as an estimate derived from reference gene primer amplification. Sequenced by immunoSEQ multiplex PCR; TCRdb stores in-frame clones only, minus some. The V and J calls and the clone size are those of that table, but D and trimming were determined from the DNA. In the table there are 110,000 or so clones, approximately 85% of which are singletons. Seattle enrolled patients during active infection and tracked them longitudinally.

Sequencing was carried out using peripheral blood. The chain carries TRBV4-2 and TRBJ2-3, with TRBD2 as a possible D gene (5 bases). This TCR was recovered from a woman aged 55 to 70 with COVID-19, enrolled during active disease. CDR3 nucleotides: TGTGCCAGCAGCAGGGATCGCACTAGGGAAGATACGCAGTATTTT. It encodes CASSRDRTREDTQYF.